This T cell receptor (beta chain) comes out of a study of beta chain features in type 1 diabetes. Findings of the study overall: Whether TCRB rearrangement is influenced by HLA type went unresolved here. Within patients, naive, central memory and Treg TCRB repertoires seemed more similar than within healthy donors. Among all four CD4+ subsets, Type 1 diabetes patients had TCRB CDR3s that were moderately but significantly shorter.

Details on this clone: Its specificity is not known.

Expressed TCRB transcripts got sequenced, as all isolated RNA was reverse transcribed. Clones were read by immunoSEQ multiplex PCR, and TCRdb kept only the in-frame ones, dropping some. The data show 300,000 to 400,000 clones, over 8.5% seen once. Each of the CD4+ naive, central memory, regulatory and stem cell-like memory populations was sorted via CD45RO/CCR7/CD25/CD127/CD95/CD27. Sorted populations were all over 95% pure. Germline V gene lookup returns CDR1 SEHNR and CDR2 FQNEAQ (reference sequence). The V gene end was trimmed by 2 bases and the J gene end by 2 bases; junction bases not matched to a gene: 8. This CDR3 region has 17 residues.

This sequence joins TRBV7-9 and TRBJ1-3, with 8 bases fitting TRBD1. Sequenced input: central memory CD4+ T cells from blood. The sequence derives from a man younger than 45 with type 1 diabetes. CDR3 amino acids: CASSLSQGAITGNTIYF. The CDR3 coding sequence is TGTGCCAGCAGCTTATCCCAGGGGGCTATTACTGGAAACACCATATATTTT.